The 21 T cell receptor beta chains below all came from one sample that was sequenced in a study of CD8 T cells in Susac syndrome. An amount of RNA that ranged from roughly 0.5 to 1 ug was reverse transcribed with random hexamers. TCRdb recomputed calls from the immunoSEQ multiplex PCR reads with MiXCR, one row per CDR3 protein. The data contain about 140,000 distinct CDR3 sequences, around 94% of them seen just once; the ten biggest clones take up 0.25% to 0.3%. Sequenced: CD8+ T cells from PBMCs. The receptors here all came from a human donor in good health.

This chain joins TRBV7-2 and TRBJ2-3, with 9 bases matching TRBD2. Germline-derived CDR1 and CDR2 are SGHTA and FQGNSA. The CDR3 has 16 residues. The V gene end was trimmed by 7 bases and the J gene end by 3 bases; junction bases not matched to a gene: 11. The DNA for the CDR3 is TGTGCCAGCAACTCCGCGCTAGCGGGAACTACAGATACGCAGTATTTT. It encodes CASNSALAGTTDTQYF.

V is TRBV20-1 and J is TRBJ2-7; TRBD2 agrees at 7 bases. The CDR3 is 13 amino acids. The V gene end was trimmed by 5 bases and the J gene end by 3 bases; junction bases not matched to a gene: 7. Germline CDR1 reads DFQATT; CDR2 reads SNEGSKA (reference sequence). The CDR3 loop is CSARAGNSYEQYF. CDR3 coding DNA: TGCAGTGCTCGAGCGGGAAACAGCTACGAGCAGTACTTC.

J is TRBJ2-7 and V is TRBV7-9, with TRBD2 matching 8 bases. The CDR3 is 15 amino acids. Germline V gene lookup returns CDR1 SEHNR and CDR2 FQNEAQ (reference sequence). Trimming took 4 bases from V and 2 from J; bases not matched to a gene: 7. The CDR3 DNA follows: TGTGCCAGCAGCTCTAGTAGCGGGACCACCTACGAGCAGTACTTC. This encodes CASSSSSGTTYEQYF.

This sequence joins TRBV20-1 and TRBJ2-5, with D hard to call. Trimming removed 2 bases at V and 2 bases at J, with 12 bases between. This CDR3 spans 14 amino acids. In germline, CDR1 is DFQATT, CDR2 SNEGSKA (reference sequence). The CDR3 loop is CSARFAERQETQYF. In DNA form, the CDR3 reads TGCAGTGCTAGATTTGCGGAGAGGCAAGAGACCCAGTACTTC.

The V gene is TRBV27, the J gene TRBJ2-1, with 10 bases matching TRBD2. The junction had 6 bases not matched to a gene; V was cut back by 4 bases and J by 9 bases. Germline-derived CDR1 and CDR2 are MNHEY and SMNVEV (reference sequence). The CDR3 spans 14 residues. CDR3 nucleotides: TGTGCCAGCAGTTCCTCTAGCGGGAGAAGTGAGCAGTTCTTC. Protein: CASSSSSGRSEQFF.

V gene TRBV15 combines with J gene TRBJ1-2, with TRBD1 matching over 9 bases. After removal of 7 bases from V and 2 bases from J, the junction contained 5 bases not matched to a gene. The germline CDR1 and CDR2 sequences are LNHNV and YYDKDF (reference sequence). The CDR3 is 14 amino acids. The CDR3 spells CATTHRGLNYGYTF. DNA of the CDR3: TGTGCCACCACTCACAGGGGGCTCAACTATGGCTACACCTTC.

J is TRBJ2-7 and V is TRBV28; D uncertain. Trimming shortened V by 5 bases and J by 0 bases, and 5 bases separated the two germline ends. CDR1 MDHEN and CDR2 SYDVKM come from the germline V gene. The CDR3 length is 12 residues. CDR3 bases: TGTGCCAGCAGTAGGACCTCCTACGAGCAGTACTTC. Its translation: CASSRTSYEQYF.

This chain links TRBV24-1 with TRBJ2-1, with D perhaps matching TRBD2 (6 bases). Germline V gives CDR1 KGHDR, CDR2 SFDVKD. V shed 1 base and J shed 3 bases, with 9 bases lying between them. This CDR3 region has 15 residues. The CDR3 protein is CATSDFGGNYNEQFF. The CDR3 DNA is TGTGCCACCAGTGATTTCGGCGGGAACTACAATGAGCAGTTCTTC.

CDR3 sequence reads: CSAPAPLTGTYEQYF. CDR3 nucleotide sequence: TGCAGTGCTCCCGCCCCCTTAACAGGGACCTACGAGCAGTACTTC. The chain links TRBV20-1 to TRBJ2-7, with D perhaps matching TRBD1 (6 bases). Trimming removed 5 bases from V and 2 bases from J, with 19 bases in between. Germline V gene data show CDR1 as DFQATT and CDR2 as SNEGSKA (reference sequence). CDR3 length: 15 amino acids.

Only one count was recorded for this clonotype. The rearrangement uses TRBV7-9 and TRBJ2-7; D assignment may be TRBD1 or TRBD2 (5 bases each). Germline loops: CDR1 SEHNR, CDR2 FQNEAQ (reference sequence). The V and J ends lost 1 base and 0 bases respectively, with 10 bases between them. The CDR3 covers 15 residues. The CDR3 DNA reads as TGTGCCAGCAGCTTAGGCCCCGGGACCTCCTACGAGCAGTACTTC. It codes for CASSLGPGTSYEQYF. Variable domain in full (rest from reference TRBV7-9 and TRBJ2-7): DTGVSQNPRHKITKRGQNVTFRCDPISEHNRLYWYRQTLGQGPEFLTYFQNEAQLEKSRLLSDRFSAERPKGSFSTLEIQRTEQGDSAMYLCASSLGPGTSYEQYFGPGTRLTVT.

The genes are TRBV28 and TRBJ2-3; D is undetermined. This CDR3 comprises 12 residues. V was cut by 11 bases and J by 5 bases, with 14 bases left in between. Germline V CDR1 and CDR2: MDHEN, SYDVKM. In nucleotides, the CDR3 is TGTGCCTCCAGCACCCAAGGAGATACGCAGTATTTT. This codes for CASSTQGDTQYF.

The chain uses TRBV3-1 and TRBJ1-5; D might be TRBD1 (5 bases). V was clipped by 5 bases and J by 6 bases, with 14 bases between them. Germline CDR1 is LGHDT and CDR2 is YNNKEL (reference sequence). This CDR3 spans 14 amino acids. The CDR3 here is CASSYQGRAQPQHF. CDR3 in DNA: TGTGCCAGCAGCTACCAGGGTCGGGCTCAGCCCCAGCATTTT.

The V and J genes are TRBV30 and TRBJ2-5, with 11 bases identical to TRBD2. Germline V gene data show CDR1 as GTSNPN and CDR2 as SVGIG (reference sequence). The CDR3 is 14 amino acids. The CDR3 DNA sequence: TGTGGGGCACTAGCGGGGGAGAGGAGGGGGACCCAGTACTTC. Protein: CGALAGERRGTQYF.

The gene calls are TRBV15 and TRBJ2-1; D is perhaps TRBD2 (5 bases). This CDR3 has 10 amino acids. The germline CDR1 and CDR2 sequences are LNHNV and YYDKDF (reference sequence). Trimming removed 9 bases at V and 5 bases at J, with 5 bases between. The CDR3: CATEDNEQFF. As DNA, the CDR3 is TGTGCCACGGAGGACAATGAGCAGTTCTTC.

The rearrangement joins TRBV29-1 to TRBJ2-7, with a tentative D call TRBD2 (5 bases). V lost 6 bases and J 0 bases, leaving 15 bases between the germline ends. CDR3 length: 14 residues. The germline CDR1 and CDR2 sequences are SQVTM and ANQGSEA. CDR3 sequence (DNA): TGCAGCGTCGCGGGCGCCCTTAACTCCTACGAGCAGTACTTC. Translated: CSVAGALNSYEQYF.

This clonotype is a singleton in its sample. This sequence joins TRBV9 and TRBJ2-1; 7 bases fit TRBD2. Germline V gene sequence: CDR1 SGDLS, CDR2 YYNGEE. J was trimmed by 0 bases and V by 2 bases; bases with no gene match: 11. The CDR3 runs 18 residues. CDR3 sequence (DNA): TGTGCCAGCAGCGTGGGTCATAGCCGCGGGAGCTCCTACAATGAGCAGTTCTTC. Its translation is CASSVGHSRGSSYNEQFF.

The chain couples TRBV27 to TRBJ2-1; tentative D call: TRBD1 (6 bases). The CDR3 runs to 12 residues. Germline lookup yields CDR1 MNHEY and CDR2 SMNVEV (reference sequence). V was trimmed by 3 bases and J by 10 bases, leaving 10 bases between them. The CDR3 reads CASSFQGLEQFF. In DNA, the CDR3 is TGTGCCAGCAGTTTTCAGGGGTTGGAGCAGTTCTTC.

The chain uses TRBV7-9 and TRBJ2-5; D possibly corresponds to TRBD2 (6 bases). Germline values: CDR1 SEHNR, CDR2 FQNEAQ (reference sequence). The length of the CDR3 is 17 residues. Deletions cut 2 bases from V and 1 base from J, with 17 bases between. The CDR3 loop reads CASSLPRGGASQETQYF. CDR3 nucleotide sequence: TGTGCCAGCAGCTTACCCCGAGGCGGGGCGAGCCAAGAGACCCAGTACTTC.

The rearrangement uses TRBV20-1 and TRBJ2-2; tentatively, D is TRBD1 or TRBD2 (5 bases each). V shed 6 bases and J shed 7 bases, with 9 bases lying between them. CDR1 and CDR2 from the germline V gene are DFQATT and SNEGSKA (reference sequence). The CDR3 covers 11 residues. The CDR3 DNA follows: TGCAGTGCAAGTGGGGGCGGGGAGCTGTTTTTT. It specifies CSASGGGELFF.

The rearrangement uses TRBV7-9 and TRBJ2-7; a possible D gene is TRBD2 (5 bases). This CDR3 has 12 amino acids. V was clipped by 4 bases and J by 7 bases, with 11 bases between them. Germline CDR1 SEHNR, CDR2 FQNEAQ (reference sequence). CDR3 residues: CASSSRTWEQYF. In DNA form, the CDR3 reads TGTGCCAGCAGCTCAAGGACTTGGGAGCAGTACTTC.

V is TRBV9 and J is TRBJ2-3; no definite D call. The CDR3 runs 12 residues. The ends were cut back, 3 bases at V and 5 bases at J, with 7 bases in the middle. The V gene's germline CDR1 is SGDLS and CDR2 YYNGEE. The DNA for the CDR3 is TGTGCCAGCAGCGGGATTGGAGATACGCAGTATTTT. Translated: CASSGIGDTQYF.